This T cell receptor beta chain comes out of a study of cytomegalovirus exposure and HLA in healthy donors. Points from the study as a whole: One variant, a missense change in DCLRE1C, was linked in a later analysis to TCR beta V- and J-gene trimming. Compared with the approximately 700-donor mean, an Asian-associated ancestry cluster reportedly had fewer N-insertions, according to a later analysis.

The V end was cut by 5 bases, the J end by 1 base, with 9 bases between. Germline V gives CDR1 SEHNR, CDR2 FQNEAQ (reference sequence). The CDR3 is 14 amino acids. This clone was counted between two and nine times. Its antigen is still unknown. 13 Jbeta primers and 60 Vbeta primers were used for the PCR. Assay used: immunoSEQ multiplex PCR; TCRdb lists only in-frame clones, some missing. This sample has some 130,000 clones; 78% occur once, and the top ten carry 1.3% to 1.5%. The TCR was taken from a female donor in good health and CMV-seronegative. The sequencing sample was made of PBMCs. The genes are TRBV7-9 and TRBJ1-3; possibly TRBD1 for D (5 bases). The CDR3 spells CASSQDRSGNTIYF. The CDR3 DNA reads TGTGCCAGCAGCCAAGACAGATCTGGAAACACCATATATTTT.